Following are 31 T cell receptor beta chains from one sample sequenced in a study of beta chain features in type 1 diabetes. Expressed TCRB transcripts were sequenced after all isolated RNA was converted to cDNA. The method was immunoSEQ multiplex PCR; TCRdb's version includes in-frame clones alone and lacks a portion of them. The table lists about 220,000 clones, roughly 10% of them singletons. The sample consisted of central memory CD4+ T cells from blood. These receptors all come from a man younger than 30 in good health.

This clone was recorded a few times. The chain is built from TRBV11-2 and TRBJ2-7, with unresolved D. The CDR3 is 13 amino acids. Trimming pared 1 base from V and 3 bases from J, leaving 7 bases between. Germline V CDR1 and CDR2: SGHAT, FQNNGV. The CDR3 sequence is CASSLGQIYEQYF. CDR3 bases: TGTGCCAGCAGCTTAGGGCAGATCTACGAGCAGTACTTC.

In this sample, this clone turned up many times. The chain is built from TRBV6-6 and TRBJ2-3, with D perhaps matching TRBD1 or TRBD2 (5 bases each). The CDR3 length is 13 residues. The germline V and J ends were trimmed by 2 bases and 9 bases, with 12 bases remaining between them. Germline V CDR1 and CDR2: MNHNY, SVGAGI (reference sequence). CDR3 region: CASSYAHGTTQYF. In nucleotides, the CDR3 is TGTGCCAGCAGTTACGCGCACGGGACGACGCAGTATTTT.

Concerning this clone: The sample holds other DNA sequences that translate to the same CDR3. The J gene is TRBJ2-3, the V gene TRBV30; tentatively, D is TRBD2 (6 bases). The CDR3 loop spans 15 amino acids. Germline loops: CDR1 GTSNPN, CDR2 SVGIG (reference sequence). Trimming stripped 2 bases from V and 0 bases from J, with 12 bases between. Written as DNA, the CDR3 is TGTGCCTGGAGTAGGCTAGCGAGGAGCACAGATACGCAGTATTTT. This gives the protein CAWSRLARSTDTQYF. Complete variable domain (other parts from reference TRBV30 and TRBJ2-3): SQTIHQWPATLVQPVGSPLSLECTVEGTSNPNLYWYRQAAGRGLQLLFYSVGIGQISSEVPQNLSASRPQDRQFILSSKKLLLSDSGFYLCAWSRLARSTDTQYFGPGTRLTVL.

The chain joins TRBV5-1 to TRBJ2-1; 8 bases are shared with TRBD2. CDR1 is SGHRS, CDR2 YFSETQ, per germline. This CDR3 comprises 14 residues. The ends lost 2 bases at V and 7 bases at J; junction bases unmatched: 5. CDR3 nucleotide sequence: TGCGCCAGCAGCTTTAGCGGGGATGCGAATGAGCAGTTCTTC. Its protein is CASSFSGDANEQFF.

This clone was picked up a small number of times. The chain joins TRBV5-1 to TRBJ1-1; D is undetermined. This CDR3 has 14 residues. V lost 4 bases, J lost 4 bases, and 14 bases lay in between. The germline V gene encodes CDR1 SGHRS and CDR2 YFSETQ. This CDR3 is CASSLGSLATEAFF. CDR3 coding DNA: TGCGCCAGCAGCCTAGGAAGTCTGGCCACTGAAGCTTTCTTT.

The rearrangement uses TRBV7-3 and TRBJ2-5, with 8 positions matching TRBD2. The length of the CDR3 is 15 residues. Germline V CDR1 and CDR2: SGHTA, FQGTGA. V lost 5 bases and J lost 5; bases outside the gene matches: 10. The CDR3 bases are TGTGCCAGCAGCCGTGGGTATAGCGGGATGGAGACCCAGTACTTC. Protein: CASSRGYSGMETQYF.

This clone was counted a few times. The V and J genes are TRBV7-9 and TRBJ2-2, with D possibly being TRBD1 or TRBD2 (5 bases each). CDR1 is SEHNR and CDR2 is FQNEAQ in the germline V gene (reference sequence). This CDR3 has 15 residues. The V end lost 2 bases, the J end lost 6 bases, and 13 bases lay between the germline ends. The CDR3 DNA is TGTGCCAGCAGCTTAAGTGGGAGCAGGGCCGGGGAGCTGTTTTTT. This codes for CASSLSGSRAGELFF.

This clone was counted between two and nine times. Distinct nucleotide sequences in the sample also encode this CDR3. The chain recombines TRBV5-1 with TRBJ2-3; 8 bases align to TRBD2. The J segment lost 1 base and the V segment lost 0 bases, leaving 1 base of the junction unmatched. Germline-derived CDR1 and CDR2 are SGHRS and YFSETQ. The CDR3 covers 15 residues. This CDR3 reads CASSLELAGTDTQYF. The CDR3 DNA sequence: TGCGCCAGCAGCTTGGAACTAGCGGGCACAGATACGCAGTATTTT.

The table lists this clone with a count of one. The chain recombines TRBV30 with TRBJ2-7; D gene uncertain. Germline V gene lookup returns CDR1 GTSNPN and CDR2 SVGIG (reference sequence). This CDR3 spans 13 amino acids. V was shortened by 5 bases and J by 0 bases, with 11 bases between the two germline ends. The CDR3 sequence is CAWLPANSYEQYF. In nucleotides, the CDR3 is TGTGCCTGGTTACCAGCCAACTCCTACGAGCAGTACTTC.

With respect to this clone: Given the absence of the conserved phenylalanine or tryptophan at the CDR3 end, a read error is likely. J is TRBJ2-3 and V is TRBV9, with unresolved D. Trimming removed 2 bases from V and 0 bases from J, with 10 bases in between. This CDR3 region has 15 residues. Germline CDR1 and CDR2: SGDLS and YYNGEE. CDR3 region: CASSVMGMSTDTQYL. CDR3 bases: TGTGCCAGCAGCGTCATGGGGATGAGCACAGATACGCAGTATCTT.

In this sample, this clone turned up once. The chain has TRBV18 and TRBJ2-7; D ambiguous. Germline V gene data show CDR1 as KGHSH and CDR2 as LQKENI. The length of the CDR3 is 14 residues. The ends were cut back, 2 bases at V and 1 base at J, with 9 bases in the middle. The CDR3 sequence is CASSPFAISYEQYF. CDR3 DNA: TGTGCCAGCTCACCATTCGCCATTTCCTACGAGCAGTACTTC.

V and J are TRBV27 and TRBJ2-1; 9 bases match TRBD2. From germline, CDR1 is MNHEY and CDR2 SMNVEV (reference sequence). J gave up 2 bases and V 0 bases, and 2 bases lay outside the gene matches. The CDR3 consists of 16 residues. In DNA form, the CDR3 reads TGTGCCAGCAGTTTATCGGCTAGCGGGACCTACAATGAGCAGTTCTTC. The encoded protein is CASSLSASGTYNEQFF.

This clone was observed a handful of times. The chain combines TRBV19 with TRBJ1-5, with 10 bases that match TRBD1. Germline CDR1 and CDR2: LNHDA and SQIVND (reference sequence). The CDR3 has 16 amino acids. With V trimmed by 7 bases and J by 6 bases, 12 bases remained unmatched. CDR3 protein: CASTLWSGTGVQPQHF. The CDR3 DNA sequence: TGTGCCAGTACCTTATGGAGTGGGACAGGGGTTCAGCCCCAGCATTTT.

The CDR3 DNA sequence: TGTGCCAGCAGCCGGCAGGGACTGCTCCTTACCTCAGATACGCAGTATTTT. It specifies CASSRQGLLLTSDTQYF. The rearrangement joins TRBV14 to TRBJ2-3, with D tentatively TRBD2 (6 bases). V was cut by 4 bases and J by 4 bases, with 21 bases left in between. The V gene's germline CDR1 is SGHDN and CDR2 FVKESK. The length of the CDR3 is 17 residues.

This clone was seen a few times. The chain employs TRBV7-9 and TRBJ2-7, with 9 bases that match TRBD2. Unmatched junction bases numbered 7, after V lost 1 base and J lost 6 bases. In germline, CDR1 is SEHNR, CDR2 FQNEAQ (reference sequence). This CDR3 has 15 residues. CDR3 in DNA: TGTGCCAGCAGCTTAGTGGCGGGAGGGCTTACCGAGCAGTACTTC. Protein product: CASSLVAGGLTEQYF.

A remark on this clone: The sample holds other DNA sequences that translate to the same CDR3. The V and J genes are TRBV5-1 and TRBJ2-1; possibly TRBD2 for D (6 bases). This CDR3 is built from 16 residues. V lost 4 bases, J lost 0 bases, and 14 bases lay in between. Germline V CDR1 and CDR2: SGHRS, YFSETQ. CDR3 DNA sequence: TGCGCCAGCAGCAAGCTAGCGTTGAGCTCCTACAATGAGCAGTTCTTC. It translates to CASSKLALSSYNEQFF.

In this sample, this clone turned up a few times. This chain uses TRBV5-4 with TRBJ2-3, with D hard to call. Trimming removed 5 bases from V and 4 bases from J, with 11 bases in between. The CDR3 has 13 amino acids. Germline V gives CDR1 SGHNT, CDR2 YYREEE (reference sequence). CDR3 coding DNA: TGTGCCAGCAGAGGAAGGGAAGCAGATACGCAGTATTTT. Encoded protein: CASRGREADTQYF.

V is TRBV7-2 and J is TRBJ2-3; D is unclear. The CDR3 spans 14 residues. CDR1 SGHTA and CDR2 FQGNSA come from the germline V gene. With 1 base removed from V and 0 bases from J, the gap between germline ends came to 5 bases. CDR3 residues: CASSLEYSTDTQYF. The DNA of the CDR3 is TGTGCCAGCAGCTTAGAATACAGCACAGATACGCAGTATTTT.

The table lists this clone with a few counts. The rearrangement joins TRBV5-1 to TRBJ2-1, with 10 bases lining up with TRBD2. The CDR3 runs 13 residues. V was pared by 5 bases and J by 5 bases, with 1 base of the junction left unmatched. Germline values: CDR1 SGHRS, CDR2 YFSETQ. The CDR3: CASRTSGHNEQFF. The DNA of the CDR3 is TGCGCCAGCAGGACTAGCGGGCACAATGAGCAGTTCTTC.

There are a few counts of this clone. The rearrangement joins TRBV6-1 to TRBJ2-5, with D perhaps assigned TRBD1 or TRBD2 (5 bases each). Germline V gene data show CDR1 as MNHNS and CDR2 as SASEGT. This CDR3 has 16 amino acids. V lost 2 bases, J lost 1 base, and 14 bases lay in between. The CDR3 reads CASSERWGSTQETQYF. CDR3 DNA sequence: TGTGCCAGCAGTGAACGGTGGGGGAGCACCCAAGAGACCCAGTACTTC.

The chain combines TRBV2 with TRBJ2-1; 14 nucleotides match TRBD2. Per the germline V gene, CDR1 is SNHLY and CDR2 is FYNNEI. V dropped 6 bases and J dropped 4; count of bases not matched to a gene: 5. The CDR3 totals 16 residues. The CDR3 loop is CASSRLAGGSYNEQFF. The CDR3 coding sequence is TGTGCCAGCAGCAGACTAGCGGGAGGGTCTTACAATGAGCAGTTCTTC.

This clone turned up a few times. The gene calls are TRBV27 and TRBJ2-6; 9 nucleotides align to TRBD1. V was clipped by 8 bases and J by 0 bases; unmatched bases: 8. Per the germline V gene, CDR1 is MNHEY and CDR2 is SMNVEV (reference sequence). The CDR3 has 17 amino acids. The CDR3 region has the DNA TGTGCCAGCCCTCCGGGACAGGGAGGCTCTGGGGCCAACGTCCTGACTTTC. Encoded protein: CASPPGQGGSGANVLTF. The whole variable domain, remainder taken from reference TRBV27 and TRBJ2-6, is EAQVTQNPRYLITVTGKKLTVTCSQNMNHEYMSWYRQDPGLGLRQIYYSMNVEVTDKGDVPEGYKVSRKEKRNFPLILESPSPNQTSLYFCASPPGQGGSGANVLTFGAGSRLTVL.

This clone appeared a few times. This sequence joins TRBV6-5 and TRBJ2-3; D may be TRBD1 (6 bases). Germline-derived CDR1 and CDR2 are MNHEY and SVGAGI. Trimming took off 11 bases at V and 3 bases at J, with 12 bases between the two ends. There are 12 residues in the CDR3. For the CDR3, the DNA is TGTGCCGGAGACAGGTATACAGATACGCAGTATTTT. Its protein is CAGDRYTDTQYF.

This clone turned up a few times. The chain recombines TRBV5-1 with TRBJ2-6, with TRBD1 as a possible D gene (6 bases). The germline V and J ends were trimmed by 1 base and 0 bases, with 11 bases remaining between them. Germline values: CDR1 SGHRS, CDR2 YFSETQ. This CDR3 comprises 17 residues. The CDR3 DNA reads as TGCGCCAGCAGCTTGTCCGACAGGAGCTCTGGGGCCAACGTCCTGACTTTC. This gives the protein CASSLSDRSSGANVLTF.

This clone was counted between two and nine times. The gene calls are TRBV5-5 and TRBJ1-2; D gene uncertain. Germline V gene lookup returns CDR1 SGHKS and CDR2 YYEKEE (reference sequence). The V end lost 4 bases, the J end lost 6 bases, and 10 bases lay between the germline ends. The length of the CDR3 is 12 residues. CDR3 in amino acids: CASSPTLDGYTF. CDR3 bases: TGTGCCAGCAGCCCGACTTTAGATGGCTACACCTTC.

V is TRBV19 and J is TRBJ2-5, with 12 positions matching TRBD2. The germline V gene has CDR1 LNHDA and CDR2 SQIVND (reference sequence). The length of the CDR3 is 18 residues. V shed 3 bases, J shed 1 base, and the junction held 9 bases outside the gene matches. The CDR3 bases are TGTGCCAGTAGTATTACTCGGACTAGCGGGACCCGCCAAGAGACCCAGTACTTC. This gives the protein CASSITRTSGTRQETQYF.

The chain joins TRBV19 to TRBJ2-1; no clear D gene. This CDR3 contains 14 residues. Trimming left V 3 bases short and J 0 bases short, with 6 bases between. The germline CDR1 and CDR2 sequences are LNHDA and SQIVND (reference sequence). In nucleotides, the CDR3 is TGTGCCAGTAGTATTCGCTACTCCTACAATGAGCAGTTCTTC. This translates into CASSIRYSYNEQFF. Full variable domain (missing parts from reference TRBV19 and TRBJ2-1): DGGITQSPKYLFRKEGQNVTLSCEQNLNHDAMYWYRQDPGQGLRLIYYSQIVNDFQKGDIAEGYSVSREKKESFPLTVTSAQKNPTAFYLCASSIRYSYNEQFFGPGTRLTVL.

This clone came up many times. The chain uses TRBV4-1 and TRBJ2-3, with 7 bases lining up with TRBD1. Germline loops: CDR1 MGHRA, CDR2 YSYEKL. V was pared by 7 bases and J by 2 bases, with 9 bases of the junction left unmatched. The CDR3 consists of 15 residues. The CDR3 sequence is CASNSKQGNTDTQYF. The CDR3 DNA reads as TGCGCCAGCAACTCGAAACAGGGGAACACAGATACGCAGTATTTT.

V and J are TRBV7-2 and TRBJ2-2; no definite D call. CDR1 is SGHTA, CDR2 FQGNSA, per germline. V dropped 1 base and J dropped 5 bases, with 8 bases sitting between them. The CDR3 totals 14 residues. Here the CDR3 DNA reads TGTGCCAGCAGCTTAGAATGGGTAACCGGGGAGCTGTTTTTT. The encoded protein is CASSLEWVTGELFF.

The J gene is TRBJ2-7, the V gene TRBV29-1; D might be TRBD1 (5 bases). The CDR3 has 13 residues. V was shortened by 6 bases and J by 0 bases, with 12 bases between the two germline ends. Germline V gene lookup returns CDR1 SQVTM and CDR2 ANQGSEA. As DNA, the CDR3 is TGCAGCGTCTCACAGGTCTCCTCCTACGAGCAGTACTTC. Protein product: CSVSQVSSYEQYF.

A few counts support this clone. The rearrangement joins TRBV7-2 to TRBJ2-6; no reliable D call. This CDR3 has 15 residues. The germline gives CDR1 SGHTA, CDR2 FQGNSA. Trimming took 1 base from V and 2 from J, leaving 6 bases between them. CDR3 DNA: TGTGCCAGCAGCTTAGGTGCCGCTGGGGCCAACGTCCTGACTTTC. Translating it yields CASSLGAAGANVLTF.